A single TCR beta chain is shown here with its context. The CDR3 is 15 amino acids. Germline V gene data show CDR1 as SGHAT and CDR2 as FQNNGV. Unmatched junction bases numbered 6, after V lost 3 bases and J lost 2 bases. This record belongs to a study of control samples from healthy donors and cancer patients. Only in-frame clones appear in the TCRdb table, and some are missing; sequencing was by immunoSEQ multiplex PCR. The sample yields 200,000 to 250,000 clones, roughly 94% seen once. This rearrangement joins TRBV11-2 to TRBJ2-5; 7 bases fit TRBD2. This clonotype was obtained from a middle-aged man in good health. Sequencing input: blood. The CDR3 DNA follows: TGTGCCAGCAGCTTTGTGGGGGGGGGTCAAGAGACCCAGTACTTC. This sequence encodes CASSFVGGGQETQYF.